This T cell receptor (beta chain) was recovered during a study of shared clonotypes between healthy human individuals. Study-wide context: Researchers drew samples from a couple of women and three men aged 18 to 49. Each donor's CD4 naive and CD4 memory cells filled three plates apiece, CD8 naive two, and CD8 memory one.

The run depth of the assay was deep. Each cell subset's genomic DNA was divided evenly among several immunoSEQ plates. Method: immunoSEQ multiplex PCR; TCRdb's copy keeps in-frame clones and lacks some. Of roughly 2 million clones listed, about 95% are singletons. CD45RO-negative, CCR7-selected cells formed the naive CD8 fraction, which excluded terminally differentiated effector memory CD45RA+ cells. The CDR3 is 16 amino acids. CDR1 and CDR2 (germline): SEHNR, FQNEAQ (reference sequence). The V and J ends lost 5 bases and 3 bases, in that order; junction bases with no gene match: 11. Sequenced input: naive CD8+ T cells sorted from blood. The TCR was taken from a man aged 18-30 years in good health. The genes are TRBV7-9 and TRBJ2-7; 9 positions agree with TRBD1. This CDR3 is CASSRPGTGLVYEQYF. CDR3 in DNA: TGTGCCAGCAGCCGCCCCGGGACAGGGCTTGTCTACGAGCAGTACTTC. Supplemented by reference TRBV7-9 and TRBJ2-7, the full variable domain reads DTGVSQNPRHKITKRGQNVTFRCDPISEHNRLYWYRQTLGQGPEFLTYFQNEAQLEKSRLLSDRFSAERPKGSFSTLEIQRTEQGDSAMYLCASSRPGTGLVYEQYFGPGTRLTVT.